This T cell receptor (beta chain) was captured in a study of vaccination and CD4 T cells after COVID-19. CDR1 MNHNS and CDR2 SASEGT come from the germline V gene. This CDR3 contains 15 residues. V dropped 7 bases and J dropped 0; count of bases not matched to a gene: 8. Treatment described: roughly ten-day PBMC culture with coronavirus spike peptide pools or control peptides (ViraFEST assay). The authors cultured a few million PBMCs per well with around 10 IU/ml IL-2 and about 9.4 ug/ml peptide pools. The Oncomine TCR Beta short-read assay generated sequence data from the DNA of cultured CD4+ T cells. TCRdb itself ran the PCR reads through MiXCR, one entry per CDR3 protein. The sample comprises some 16,000 distinct CDR3 sequences, roughly 63% of which are singletons, and about 12% rests with the top ten. Worth noting for this clonotype: Antigen unknown.

Study results and limitations: Within the convalescent patients, a median around 90% of the SARS-CoV-2-reactive clones were ones that appeared only post-vaccination.

The sequenced sample was CD4+ T cells from blood, cultured in vitro. This chain uses TRBV6-1 with TRBJ2-7; 8 nucleotides match TRBD2. This sequence was found in a human donor who had recovered from COVID-19. CDR3 residues: CASKRRGGFSYEQYF. In DNA form, the CDR3 reads TGTGCCAGCAAAAGACGGGGGGGATTCTCCTACGAGCAGTACTTC.